This T cell receptor beta chain was recovered during a study of T cell changes during pregnancy in multiple sclerosis. Comment on this clone: Other nucleotide sequences in the sample specify the same CDR3.

Profiled with immunoSEQ multiplex PCR; TCRdb holds only in-frame clones, not every one. The table shows 85,000 to 100,000 clones, with roughly 92% occurring only once. The CDR3 is made up of 16 amino acids. The germline V gene encodes CDR1 SGHTA and CDR2 FQGNSA. Trimming pared 2 bases from V and 0 bases from J, leaving 8 bases between. Here the sequenced sample was peripheral blood, taken in the first trimester of pregnancy. The sequence was obtained from a female donor with multiple sclerosis, enrolled in a pregnancy study. The V gene is TRBV7-2, the J gene TRBJ2-6; no reliable D call. In DNA form, the CDR3 reads TGTGCCAGCAGCTTACTCCCCGGCTCTGGGGCCAACGTCCTGACTTTC. Protein: CASSLLPGSGANVLTF.